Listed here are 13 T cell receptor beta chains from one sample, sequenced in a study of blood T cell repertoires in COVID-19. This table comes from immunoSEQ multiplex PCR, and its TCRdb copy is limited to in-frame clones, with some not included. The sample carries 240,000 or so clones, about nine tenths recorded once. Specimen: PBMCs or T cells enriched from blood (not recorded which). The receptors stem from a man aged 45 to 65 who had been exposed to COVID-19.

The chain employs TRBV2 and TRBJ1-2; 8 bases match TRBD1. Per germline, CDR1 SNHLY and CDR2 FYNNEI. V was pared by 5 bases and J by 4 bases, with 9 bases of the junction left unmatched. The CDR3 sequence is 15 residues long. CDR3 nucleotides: TGTGCCAGCAGTCAAGACCGGACAGGGTTCTATGGCTACACCTTC. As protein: CASSQDRTGFYGYTF. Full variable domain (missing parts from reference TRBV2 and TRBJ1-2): EPEVTQTPSHQVTQMGQEVILRCVPISNHLYFYWYRQILGQKVEFLVSFYNNEISEKSEIFDDQFSVERPDGSNFTLKIRSTKLEDSAMYFCASSQDRTGFYGYTFGSGTRLTVV.

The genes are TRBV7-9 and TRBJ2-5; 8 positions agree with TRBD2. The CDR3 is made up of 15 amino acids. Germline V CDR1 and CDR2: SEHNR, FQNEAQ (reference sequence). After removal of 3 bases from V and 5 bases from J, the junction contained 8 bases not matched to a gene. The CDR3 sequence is CASSFSLAGVETQYF. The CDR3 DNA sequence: TGTGCCAGCAGCTTCAGCCTAGCGGGTGTCGAGACCCAGTACTTC.

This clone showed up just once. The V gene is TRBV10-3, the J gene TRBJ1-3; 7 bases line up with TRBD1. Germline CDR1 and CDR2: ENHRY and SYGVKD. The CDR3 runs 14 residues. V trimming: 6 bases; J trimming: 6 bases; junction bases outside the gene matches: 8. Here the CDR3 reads CAISETGFSNTIYF. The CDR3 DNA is TGTGCCATCAGCGAGACAGGGTTCTCAAACACCATATATTTT.

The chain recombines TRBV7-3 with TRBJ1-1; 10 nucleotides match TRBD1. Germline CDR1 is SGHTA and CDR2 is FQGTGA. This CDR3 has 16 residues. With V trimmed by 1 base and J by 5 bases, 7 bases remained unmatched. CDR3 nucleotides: TGTGCCAGCAGCTTAAGACAGGGGGCGGCAGGAACTGAAGCTTTCTTT. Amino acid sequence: CASSLRQGAAGTEAFF. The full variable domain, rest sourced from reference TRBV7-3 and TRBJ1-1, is GAGVSQTPSNKVTEKGKYVELRCDPISGHTALYWYRQSLGQGPEFLIYFQGTGAADDSGLPNDRFFAVRPEGSVSTLKIQRTERGDSAVYLCASSLRQGAAGTEAFFGQGTRLTVV.

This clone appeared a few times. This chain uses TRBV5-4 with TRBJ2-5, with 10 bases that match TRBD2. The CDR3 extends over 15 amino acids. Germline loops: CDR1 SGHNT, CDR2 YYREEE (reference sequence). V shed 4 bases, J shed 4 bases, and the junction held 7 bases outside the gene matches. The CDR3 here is CASSTVAGGGETQYF. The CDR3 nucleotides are TGTGCCAGCAGCACTGTAGCGGGGGGCGGAGAGACCCAGTACTTC.

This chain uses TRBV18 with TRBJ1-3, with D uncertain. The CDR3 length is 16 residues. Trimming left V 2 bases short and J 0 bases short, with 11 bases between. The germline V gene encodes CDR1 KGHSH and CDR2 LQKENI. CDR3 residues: CASSPWTGNSGNTIYF. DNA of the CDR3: TGTGCCAGCTCACCATGGACGGGAAACTCTGGAAACACCATATATTTT.

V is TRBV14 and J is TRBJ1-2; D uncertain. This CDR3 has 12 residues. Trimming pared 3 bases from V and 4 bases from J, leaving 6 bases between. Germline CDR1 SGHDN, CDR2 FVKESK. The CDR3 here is CASSQSFYGYTF. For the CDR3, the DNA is TGTGCCAGCAGCCAGTCATTCTATGGCTACACCTTC. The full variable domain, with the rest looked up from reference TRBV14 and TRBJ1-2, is EAGVTQFPSHSVIEKGQTVTLRCDPISGHDNLYWYRRVMGKEIKFLLHFVKESKQDESGMPNNRFLAERTGGTYSTLKVQPAELEDSGVYFCASSQSFYGYTFGSGTRLTVV.

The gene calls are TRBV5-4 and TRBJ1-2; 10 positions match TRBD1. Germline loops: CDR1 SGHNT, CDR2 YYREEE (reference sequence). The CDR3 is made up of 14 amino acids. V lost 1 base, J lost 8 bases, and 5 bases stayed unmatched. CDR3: CASSLPGTGDGYTF. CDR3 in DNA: TGTGCCAGCAGCTTGCCCGGGACAGGGGACGGCTACACCTTC.

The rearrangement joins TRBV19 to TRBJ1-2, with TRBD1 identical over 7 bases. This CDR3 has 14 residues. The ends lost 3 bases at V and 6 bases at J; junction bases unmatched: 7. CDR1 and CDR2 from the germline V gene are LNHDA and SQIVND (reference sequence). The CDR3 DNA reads TGTGCCAGTAGTATCCAACAGGGGTTGGATGGCTACACCTTC. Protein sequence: CASSIQQGLDGYTF.

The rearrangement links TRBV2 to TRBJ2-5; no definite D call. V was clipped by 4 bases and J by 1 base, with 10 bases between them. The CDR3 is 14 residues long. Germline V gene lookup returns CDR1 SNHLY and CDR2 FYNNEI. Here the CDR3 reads CASSGRVIQETQYF. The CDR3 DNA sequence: TGTGCCAGCAGTGGTCGGGTAATCCAAGAGACCCAGTACTTC.

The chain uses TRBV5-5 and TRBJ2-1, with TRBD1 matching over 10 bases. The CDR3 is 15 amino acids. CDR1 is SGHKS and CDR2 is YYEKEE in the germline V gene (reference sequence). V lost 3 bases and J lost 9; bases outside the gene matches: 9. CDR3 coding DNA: TGTGCCAGCAGCTCACCGGACAGGGGGTCAGGTGAGCAGTTCTTC. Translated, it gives CASSSPDRGSGEQFF.

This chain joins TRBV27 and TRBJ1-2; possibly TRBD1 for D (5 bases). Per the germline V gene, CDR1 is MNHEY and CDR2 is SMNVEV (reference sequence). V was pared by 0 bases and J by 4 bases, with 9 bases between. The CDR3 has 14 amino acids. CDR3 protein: CASSLSGLSYGYTF. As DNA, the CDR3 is TGTGCCAGCAGTTTATCGGGACTAAGCTATGGCTACACCTTC.

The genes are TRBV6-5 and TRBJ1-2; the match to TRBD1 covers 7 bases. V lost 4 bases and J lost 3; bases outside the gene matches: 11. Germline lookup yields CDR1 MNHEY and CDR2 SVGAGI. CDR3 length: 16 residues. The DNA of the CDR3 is TGTGCCAGCAGTTCGCCTCGGACAGGTCTAGACTATGGCTACACCTTC. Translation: CASSSPRTGLDYGYTF.